This T cell receptor beta chain emerged from a study of blood T cell repertoires in COVID-19. For the study at large: The origin of the acute and convalescent COVID-19 samples was the United States, Italy and Spain. T cells, B-cell-depleted T cells, or PBMCs provided the cDNA or gDNA that served as material.

The CDR3 consists of 15 residues. V dropped 2 bases and J dropped 0; count of bases not matched to a gene: 1. Germline V lookup: CDR1 MNHEY, CDR2 SVGEGT. Original data processing: Amplification from reference gene primers served as the basis for estimated nucleated cell counts. TCRdb's copy holds only in-frame clones and misses some; the assay was immunoSEQ multiplex PCR. The V and J calls and clone size were taken over from that table, and D and trimming were inferred from the DNA. The table records over 400,000 clones, 70% to 90% of them present only once. This clone was detected only once. This chain links TRBV6-2 or TRBV6-3 with TRBJ2-1, with 7 bases identical to TRBD2. This TCR derives from a human donor in a cohort sampled during active COVID-19. Sequencing was performed on peripheral blood. The CDR3 region is CASSYREGSYNEQFF. CDR3 DNA sequence: TGTGCCAGCAGTTACAGGGAGGGCTCCTACAATGAGCAGTTCTTC.